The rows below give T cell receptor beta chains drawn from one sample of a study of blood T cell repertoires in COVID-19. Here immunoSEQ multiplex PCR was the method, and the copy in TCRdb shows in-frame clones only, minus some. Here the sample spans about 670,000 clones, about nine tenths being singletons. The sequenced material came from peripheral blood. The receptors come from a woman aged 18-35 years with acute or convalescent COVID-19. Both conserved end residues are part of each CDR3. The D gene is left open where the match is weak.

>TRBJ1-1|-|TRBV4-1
TGCGCCAGCAGCCCGCGCGGAGGGAACACTGAAGCTTTCTTT
CASSPRGGNTEAFF
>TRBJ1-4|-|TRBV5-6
TGTGCCAGCAGCTTTTTGGGGGCGGGTCAAGAAAAACTGTTTTTT
CASSFLGAGQEKLFF
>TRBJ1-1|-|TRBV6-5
TGTGCCAGCAGCCGGGACAACCCTGAAGCTTTCTTT
CASSRDNPEAFF
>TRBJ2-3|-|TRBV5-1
TGCGCCAGCAGACAGACAGAGACAGATACGCAGTATTTT
CASRQTETDTQYF
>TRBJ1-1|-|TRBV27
TGTGCCAGCAGTTACGGCCCCGGGACTGAAGCTTTCTTT
CASSYGPGTEAFF
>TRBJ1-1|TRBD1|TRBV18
TGTGCCAGCTCACCGAGGACAGGGGAAACTGAAGCTTTCTTT
CASSPRTGETEAFF
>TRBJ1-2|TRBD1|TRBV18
TGTGCCAGCTCACCACAGGGACAGATCTATGGCTACACCTTC
CASSPQGQIYGYTF
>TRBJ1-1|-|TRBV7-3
TGTGCCAGCAGCATATCCTCGGGTGACACTGAAGCTTTCTTT
CASSISSGDTEAFF
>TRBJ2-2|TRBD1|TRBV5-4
TGTGCCAGCAGCCCACCCAGGACAGGGCGAATTTGGTCCGGGGAGCTGTTTTTT
CASSPPRTGRIWSGELFF
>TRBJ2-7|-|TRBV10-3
TGTGCCATCAAAAGGACGGAGGGCCCCTACGAGCAGTACTTC
CAIKRTEGPYEQYF
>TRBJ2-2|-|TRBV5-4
TGTGCCAGCAGCAAAGATACAGCTAGCGATTTGAGTGTCCCCGGGGAGCTGTTTTTT
CASSKDTASDLSVPGELFF
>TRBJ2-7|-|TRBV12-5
TGTGCTAGTGGTTTGGTACTGGGGGCGGGTAGGGCCTACGAGCAGTACTTC
CASGLVLGAGRAYEQYF
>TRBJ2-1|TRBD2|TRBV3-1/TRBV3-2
TGTGCCAGCAGCCACGGTACTAGCGGGGATTTTTACAATGAGCAGTTCTTC
CASSHGTSGDFYNEQFF
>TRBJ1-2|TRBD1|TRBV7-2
TGTGCCAGCAGCTTAGGGACAGGCTATGGCTACACCTTC
CASSLGTGYGYTF
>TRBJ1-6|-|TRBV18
TGTGCCAGCTCCCTAAGGGGCCCAGATTATAATTCACCCCTCCACTTT
CASSLRGPDYNSPLHF
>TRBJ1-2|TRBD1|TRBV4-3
TGCGCCAGCAGCCGCCAAGGACAGGCAGACTATGGCTACACCTTC
CASSRQGQADYGYTF
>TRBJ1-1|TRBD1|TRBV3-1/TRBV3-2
TGTGCCAGCAGTCCATTCACAGGGGCCTTGAACACTGAAGCTTTCTTT
CASSPFTGALNTEAFF
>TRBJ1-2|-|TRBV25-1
TGTGCCAGCAGTGACATGCGGGAGTCTGCTGGCTACACCTTC
CASSDMRESAGYTF
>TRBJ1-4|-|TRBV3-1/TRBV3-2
TGTGCCAGCAGCCCACAGGGCGATGAAAAACTGTTTTTT
CASSPQGDEKLFF